Listed below are T cell receptor beta chains from one sample, sequenced in a study of PD-1 blockade in classical Hodgkin lymphoma. Here immunoSEQ multiplex PCR was the method, and the copy in TCRdb shows in-frame clones only, minus some. The sample contains some 32,000 clones, 82% of which appear only once. Source: peripheral blood mononuclear cells (PBMCs), taken at baseline. The receptors stem from a human donor with classical Hodgkin lymphoma. Both conserved end residues are part of each CDR3.

v_gene	j_gene	CDR3aa
TRBV10-1	TRBJ1-4	CASSTSPPTEKLFF
TRBV2	TRBJ1-1	CAASGLGTEAFF
TRBV7-3	TRBJ2-1	CASSLMPGLAGSDEQFF
TRBV18	TRBJ2-7	CASSPQGEDEQYF
TRBV4-3	TRBJ2-5	CASSLNSGGPQTQYF
TRBV5-1	TRBJ2-3	CASSLAEVTDTQYF
TRBV11-1	TRBJ2-7	CASSYSGGPPYEQYF
TRBV2	TRBJ2-2	CASRAGTNTGELFF
TRBV7-9	TRBJ1-1	CASTQQAGVGFTEAFF
TRBV6-5	TRBJ1-1	CASSYAGATEAFF
TRBV19	TRBJ2-7	CASSRDPAYEQYF
TRBV5-1	TRBJ2-7	CASSPQGQGSYEQYF
TRBV7-9	TRBJ2-6	CASSPTGSSGANVLTF
TRBV2	TRBJ1-1	CASRQGLNTEAFF
TRBV6-1	TRBJ2-1	CASSPQGDEQFF
TRBV19	TRBJ2-7	CASSISAGGREQYF
TRBV6-5	TRBJ2-1	CASSSWDRGPYNEQFF
TRBV5-8	TRBJ2-5	CASSLLSQQETQYF
TRBV7-9	TRBJ1-1	CASSHERGARTEAFF
TRBV7-2	TRBJ2-7	CASSPDSDRSYEQYF
TRBV2	TRBJ2-3	CASSHTDTQYF
TRBV9	TRBJ2-1	CASSTTGFPYNEQFF
TRBV7-2	TRBJ2-7	CASSLNGGQAGYEQYF
TRBV6-5	TRBJ2-1	CASRPPGGAYNEQFF
TRBV19	TRBJ1-5	CASSRPGGLHQPQHF
TRBV2	TRBJ1-5	CASSQLGNNQPQHF
TRBV19	TRBJ2-5	CASSIQSTDQETQYF
TRBV4-1	TRBJ1-1	CASSQEHRLNTEAFF
TRBV6-5	TRBJ1-1	CASSQIISGTEAFF
TRBV6-6	TRBJ1-6	CASSYPPQPYNSPLHF
TRBV5-6	TRBJ2-7	CASSLRPRQGGYEQYF
TRBV6-6	TRBJ1-5	CASSYSSGQINQPQHF
TRBV5-1	-	CASSQGTSLSEQYF
TRBV4-3	TRBJ1-1	CASSQMWESNTEAFF
TRBV6-1	TRBJ1-6	CASSVWTSRARSPLHF
TRBV7-2	TRBJ1-5	CASSLADQPQHF
TRBV10-1	TRBJ1-1	CASRGAFF
TRBV13	TRBJ1-1	CASSFYSGGSTEAFF
TRBV28	TRBJ1-2	CASSLTQGNYGYTF
TRBV28	TRBJ2-5	CASSQPSGGDSGETQYF
TRBV9	TRBJ1-2	CASSARDRVYGYTF
TRBV7-9	TRBJ1-3	CASSLLYSSGNTIYF
TRBV7-6	TRBJ2-7	CASSLGTGTGEHEQYF
TRBV7-2	TRBJ2-4	CASSRGQGANIQYF
TRBV6-5	TRBJ1-2	CASSYSSSAYGYTF
TRBV11-3	TRBJ2-7	CASSSQGVAYEQYF
TRBV10-3	TRBJ2-3	CAIRSGVGTDTQYF
TRBV9	TRBJ2-5	CASSIGTSGAQETQYF